This T cell receptor beta chain was found in a study of cytomegalovirus exposure and HLA in healthy donors. In the PCR, 60 Vbeta and 13 Jbeta primers were used. Assay: immunoSEQ multiplex PCR; the TCRdb copy retains only in-frame clones and omits some. This sample has some 130,000 clones; under 85% occur once, and the top ten carry more than 4%. Germline values: CDR1 SGHVS, CDR2 FNYEAQ. The CDR3 runs 15 residues. With 5 bases clipped from V and 7 bases from J, the junction kept 9 bases outside the gene matches. The chain couples TRBV7-6 to TRBJ2-1; 9 positions match TRBD2. The material sequenced was PBMCs. The sequence was collected from a male donor in good health and CMV-seropositive. The CDR3 is CASSEILAGRNEQFF. DNA of the CDR3: TGTGCCAGCAGCGAAATACTAGCGGGTCGAAATGAGCAGTTCTTC.